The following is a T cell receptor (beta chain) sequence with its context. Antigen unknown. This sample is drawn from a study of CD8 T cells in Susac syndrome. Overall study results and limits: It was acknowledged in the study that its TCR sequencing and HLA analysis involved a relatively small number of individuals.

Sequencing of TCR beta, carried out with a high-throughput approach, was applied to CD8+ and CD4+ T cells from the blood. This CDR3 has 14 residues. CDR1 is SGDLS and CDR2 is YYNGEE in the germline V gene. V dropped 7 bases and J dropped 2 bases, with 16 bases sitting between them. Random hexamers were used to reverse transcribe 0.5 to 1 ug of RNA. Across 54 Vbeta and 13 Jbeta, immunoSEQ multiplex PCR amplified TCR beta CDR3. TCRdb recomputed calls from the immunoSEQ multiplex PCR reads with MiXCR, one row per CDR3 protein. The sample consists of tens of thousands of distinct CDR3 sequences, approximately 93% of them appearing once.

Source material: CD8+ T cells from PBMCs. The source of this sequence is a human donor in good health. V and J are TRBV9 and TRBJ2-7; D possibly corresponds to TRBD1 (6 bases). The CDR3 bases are TGTGCCAGCGGGCCGTATACAGGGACCTACGAGCAGTACTTC. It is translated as CASGPYTGTYEQYF.